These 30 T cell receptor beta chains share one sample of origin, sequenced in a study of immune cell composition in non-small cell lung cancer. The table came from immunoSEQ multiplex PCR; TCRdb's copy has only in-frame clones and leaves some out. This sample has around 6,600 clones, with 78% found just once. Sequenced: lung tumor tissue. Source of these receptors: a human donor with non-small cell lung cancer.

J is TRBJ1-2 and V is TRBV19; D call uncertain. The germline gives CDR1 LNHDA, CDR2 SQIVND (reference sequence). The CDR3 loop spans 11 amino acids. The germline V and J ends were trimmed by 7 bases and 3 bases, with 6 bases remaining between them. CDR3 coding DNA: TGTGCCAGTAATCAGGACTATGGCTACACCTTC. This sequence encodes CASNQDYGYTF.

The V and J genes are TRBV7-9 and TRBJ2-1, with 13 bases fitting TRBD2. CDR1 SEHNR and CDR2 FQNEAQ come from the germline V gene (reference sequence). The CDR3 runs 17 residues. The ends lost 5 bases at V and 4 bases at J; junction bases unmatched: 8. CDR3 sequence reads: CASSLKPGLAGYNEQFF. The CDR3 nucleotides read TGTGCCAGCAGCCTCAAGCCGGGACTAGCGGGATACAATGAGCAGTTCTTC. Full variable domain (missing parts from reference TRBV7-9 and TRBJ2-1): DTGVSQNPRHKITKRGQNVTFRCDPISEHNRLYWYRQTLGQGPEFLTYFQNEAQLEKSRLLSDRFSAERPKGSFSTLEIQRTEQGDSAMYLCASSLKPGLAGYNEQFFGPGTRLTVL.

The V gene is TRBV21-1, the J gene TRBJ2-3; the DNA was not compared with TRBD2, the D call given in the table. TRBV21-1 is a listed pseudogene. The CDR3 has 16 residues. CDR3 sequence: CASSKRDEGITDTQYF. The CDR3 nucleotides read TGTGCCAGCAGCAAACGTGACGAGGGAATCACAGATACGCAGTATTTT.

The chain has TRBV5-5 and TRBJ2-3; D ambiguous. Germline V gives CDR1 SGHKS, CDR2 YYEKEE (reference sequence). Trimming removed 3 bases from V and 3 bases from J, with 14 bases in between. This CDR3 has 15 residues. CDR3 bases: TGTGCCAGCAGCTCTAGGTCGTTAGGAACAGATACGCAGTATTTT. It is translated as CASSSRSLGTDTQYF.

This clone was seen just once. As DNA, the CDR3 is TGTGCCAGCAGCATCCGGGACAGGGATACACTCGGCTATGGCTACACCTTC. It encodes CASSIRDRDTLGYGYTF. The rearrangement joins TRBV5-6 to TRBJ1-2; 9 bases match TRBD1. V gave up 4 bases and J gave up 4 bases; unmatched junction bases: 14. Germline lookup yields CDR1 SGHDT and CDR2 YYEEEE. The CDR3 has 17 residues.

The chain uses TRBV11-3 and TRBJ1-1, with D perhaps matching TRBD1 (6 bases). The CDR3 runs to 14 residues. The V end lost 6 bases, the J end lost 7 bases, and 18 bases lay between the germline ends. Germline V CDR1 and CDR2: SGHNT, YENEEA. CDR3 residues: CASSPTGRSGEAFF. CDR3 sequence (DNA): TGTGCCAGCAGTCCGACAGGAAGGTCCGGTGAAGCTTTCTTT.

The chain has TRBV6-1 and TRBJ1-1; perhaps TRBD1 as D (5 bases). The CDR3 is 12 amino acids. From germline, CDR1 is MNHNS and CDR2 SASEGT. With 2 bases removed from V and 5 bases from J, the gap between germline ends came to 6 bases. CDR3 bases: TGTGCCAGCAGTGAACAGGGAACTGAAGCTTTCTTT. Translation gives CASSEQGTEAFF.

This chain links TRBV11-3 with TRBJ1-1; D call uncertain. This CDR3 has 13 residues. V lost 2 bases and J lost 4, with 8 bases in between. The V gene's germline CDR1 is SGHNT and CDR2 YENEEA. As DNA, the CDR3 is TGTGCCAGCAGCTTATCCGAGGTCACTGAAGCTTTCTTT. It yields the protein CASSLSEVTEAFF.

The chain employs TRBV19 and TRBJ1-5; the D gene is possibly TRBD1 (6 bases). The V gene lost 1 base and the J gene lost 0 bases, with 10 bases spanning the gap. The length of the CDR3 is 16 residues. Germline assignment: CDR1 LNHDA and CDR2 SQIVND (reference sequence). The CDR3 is CASSIGTAISNQPQHF. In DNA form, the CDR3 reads TGTGCCAGTAGTATAGGGACAGCGATTAGCAATCAGCCCCAGCATTTT.

In DNA form, the CDR3 reads TGTGCCATCAGACTAGCGACCTACGAGCAGTACTTC. This sequence encodes CAIRLATYEQYF. The chain links TRBV10-3 to TRBJ2-7, with TRBD2 matching over 7 bases. With V trimmed by 6 bases and J by 2 bases, 1 base remained unmatched. The CDR3 loop spans 12 amino acids. Per the germline V gene, CDR1 is ENHRY and CDR2 is SYGVKD.

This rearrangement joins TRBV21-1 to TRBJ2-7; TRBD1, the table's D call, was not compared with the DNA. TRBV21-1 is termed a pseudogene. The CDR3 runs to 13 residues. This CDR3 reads CASSPGQGYEQYF. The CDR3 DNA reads TGTGCCAGCAGCCCGGGACAGGGTTACGAGCAGTACTTC.

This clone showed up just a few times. CDR3 coding DNA: TGTGCCAGCAGTGAATCTACCGGGACGAGGGGGTTGAACACTGAAGCTTTCTTT. As protein: CASSESTGTRGLNTEAFF. The chain employs TRBV25-1 and TRBJ1-1, with D tentatively TRBD1 (6 bases). The CDR3 contains 18 residues. Germline assignment: CDR1 MGHDK and CDR2 SYGVNS. Trimming removed 1 base at V and 0 bases at J, with 18 bases between.

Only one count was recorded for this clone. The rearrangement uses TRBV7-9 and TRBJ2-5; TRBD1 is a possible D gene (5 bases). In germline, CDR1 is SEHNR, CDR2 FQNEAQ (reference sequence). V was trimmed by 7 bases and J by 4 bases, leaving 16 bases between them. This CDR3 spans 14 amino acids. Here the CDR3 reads CASTKGLLGETQYF. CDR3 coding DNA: TGTGCCAGCACCAAGGGGCTCCTTGGAGAGACCCAGTACTTC.

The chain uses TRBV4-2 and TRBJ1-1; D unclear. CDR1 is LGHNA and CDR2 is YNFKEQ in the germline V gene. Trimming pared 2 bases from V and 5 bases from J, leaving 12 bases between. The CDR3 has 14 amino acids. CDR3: CASSQSPRRTEAFF. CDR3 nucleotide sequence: TGTGCCAGCAGCCAAAGCCCGAGGCGGACTGAAGCTTTCTTT.

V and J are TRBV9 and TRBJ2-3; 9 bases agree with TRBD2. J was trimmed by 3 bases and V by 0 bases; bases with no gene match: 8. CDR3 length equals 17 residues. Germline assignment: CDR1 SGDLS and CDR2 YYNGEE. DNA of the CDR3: TGTGCCAGCAGCGTAGGAGCCGGCGGGGGGGGGACAGATACGCAGTATTTT. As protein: CASSVGAGGGGTDTQYF.

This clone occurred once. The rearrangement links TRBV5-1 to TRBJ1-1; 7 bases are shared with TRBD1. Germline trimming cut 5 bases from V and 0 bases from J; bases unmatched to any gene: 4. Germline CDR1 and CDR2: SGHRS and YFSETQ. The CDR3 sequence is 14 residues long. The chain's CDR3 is CASRVGQMNTEAFF. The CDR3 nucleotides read TGCGCCAGCAGAGTGGGACAGATGAACACTGAAGCTTTCTTT.

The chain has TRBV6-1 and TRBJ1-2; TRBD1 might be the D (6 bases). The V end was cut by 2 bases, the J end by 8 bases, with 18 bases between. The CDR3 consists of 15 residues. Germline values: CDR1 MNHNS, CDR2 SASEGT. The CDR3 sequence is CASSEWGPTSGGYTF. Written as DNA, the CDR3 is TGTGCCAGCAGTGAATGGGGGCCCACGTCAGGCGGCTACACCTTC.

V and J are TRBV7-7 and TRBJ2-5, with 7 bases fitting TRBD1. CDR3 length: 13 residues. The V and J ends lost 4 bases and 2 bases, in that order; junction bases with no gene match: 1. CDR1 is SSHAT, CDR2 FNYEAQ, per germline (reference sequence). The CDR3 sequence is CASSWGQQETQYF. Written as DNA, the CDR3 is TGTGCCAGCAGCTGGGGACAGCAAGAGACCCAGTACTTC.

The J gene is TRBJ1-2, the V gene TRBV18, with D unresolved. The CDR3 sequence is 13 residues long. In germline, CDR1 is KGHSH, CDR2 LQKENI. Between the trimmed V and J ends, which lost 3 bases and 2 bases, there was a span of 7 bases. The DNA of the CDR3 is TGTGCCAGCTCACCCTCACAGAACTATGGCTACACCTTC. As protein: CASSPSQNYGYTF.

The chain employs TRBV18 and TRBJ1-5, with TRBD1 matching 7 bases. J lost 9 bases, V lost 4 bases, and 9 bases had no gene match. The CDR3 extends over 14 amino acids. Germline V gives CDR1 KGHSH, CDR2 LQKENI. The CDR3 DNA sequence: TGTGCCAGCTCACTTGGGACAGTCGGACGGCCCCAGCATTTT. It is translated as CASSLGTVGRPQHF.

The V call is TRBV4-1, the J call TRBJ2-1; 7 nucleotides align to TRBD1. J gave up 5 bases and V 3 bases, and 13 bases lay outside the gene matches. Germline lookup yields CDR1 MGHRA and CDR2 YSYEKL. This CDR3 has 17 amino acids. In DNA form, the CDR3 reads TGCGCCAGCAGCCAGGGCCACCGGGACAGCGTAGACAATGAGCAGTTCTTC. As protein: CASSQGHRDSVDNEQFF.

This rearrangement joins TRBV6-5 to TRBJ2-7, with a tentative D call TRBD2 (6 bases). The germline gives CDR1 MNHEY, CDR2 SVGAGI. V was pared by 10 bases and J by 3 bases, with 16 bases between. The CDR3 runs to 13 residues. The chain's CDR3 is CATSAPGSYEQYF. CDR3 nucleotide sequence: TGTGCCACCTCCGCTCCCGGGAGCTACGAGCAGTACTTC.

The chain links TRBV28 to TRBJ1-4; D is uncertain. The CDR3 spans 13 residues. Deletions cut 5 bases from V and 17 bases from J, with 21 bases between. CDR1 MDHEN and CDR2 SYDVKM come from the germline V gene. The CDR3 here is CASSPPNHRSCFF. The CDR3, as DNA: TGTGCCAGCAGTCCCCCTAATCATCGTTCCTGTTTTTTT.

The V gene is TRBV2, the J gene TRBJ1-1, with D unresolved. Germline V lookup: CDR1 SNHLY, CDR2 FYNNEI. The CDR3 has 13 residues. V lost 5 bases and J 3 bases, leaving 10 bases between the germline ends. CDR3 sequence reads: CASSIDIDTEAFF. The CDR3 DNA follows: TGTGCCAGCAGTATCGACATAGACACTGAAGCTTTCTTT.

CDR3 amino acids: CASSLWRGEADEQYF. The CDR3, as DNA: TGCGCCAGCAGCCTTTGGCGGGGGGAGGCGGACGAGCAGTACTTC. The rearrangement links TRBV5-1 to TRBJ2-7; TRBD2 agrees at 8 bases. Trimming removed 4 bases from V and 5 bases from J; junction bases left unmatched: 11. Germline V lookup: CDR1 SGHRS, CDR2 YFSETQ. The CDR3 has 15 amino acids. Full variable domain (rest looked up from reference TRBV5-1 and TRBJ2-7): KAGVTQTPRYLIKTRGQQVTLSCSPISGHRSVSWYQQTPGQGLQFLFEYFSETQRNKGNFPGRFSGRQFSNSRSEMNVSTLELGDSALYLCASSLWRGEADEQYFGPGTRLTVT.

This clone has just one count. CDR3 in DNA: TGTGCCAGTAGTAGGGCCCTCTACAATGAGCAGTTCTTC. It translates to CASSRALYNEQFF. The J gene is TRBJ2-1, the V gene TRBV19; no firm D call. V lost 4 bases and J lost 3, with 7 bases in between. Germline lookup yields CDR1 LNHDA and CDR2 SQIVND (reference sequence). The CDR3 covers 13 residues.

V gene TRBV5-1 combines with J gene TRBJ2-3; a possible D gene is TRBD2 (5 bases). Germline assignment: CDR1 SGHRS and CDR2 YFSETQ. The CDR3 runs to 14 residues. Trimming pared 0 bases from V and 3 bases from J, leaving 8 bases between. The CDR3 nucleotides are TGCGCCAGCAGCTTGGTTAGGGAGACAGATACGCAGTATTTT. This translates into CASSLVRETDTQYF.

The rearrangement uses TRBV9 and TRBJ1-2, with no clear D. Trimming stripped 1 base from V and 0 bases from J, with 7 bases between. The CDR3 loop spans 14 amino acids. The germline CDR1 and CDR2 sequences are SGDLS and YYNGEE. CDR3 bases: TGTGCCAGCAGCGTACACATCTCTAACTATGGCTACACCTTC. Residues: CASSVHISNYGYTF. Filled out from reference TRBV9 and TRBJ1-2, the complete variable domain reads DSGVTQTPKHLITATGQRVTLRCSPRSGDLSVYWYQQSLDQGLQFLIQYYNGEERAKGNILERFSAQQFPDLHSELNLSSLELGDSALYFCASSVHISNYGYTFGSGTRLTVV.

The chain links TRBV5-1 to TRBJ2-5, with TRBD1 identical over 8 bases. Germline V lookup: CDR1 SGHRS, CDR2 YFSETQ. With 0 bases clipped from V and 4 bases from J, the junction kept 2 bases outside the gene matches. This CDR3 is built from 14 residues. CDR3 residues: CASSLAGGGETQYF. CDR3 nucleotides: TGCGCCAGCAGCTTGGCAGGGGGCGGAGAGACCCAGTACTTC.

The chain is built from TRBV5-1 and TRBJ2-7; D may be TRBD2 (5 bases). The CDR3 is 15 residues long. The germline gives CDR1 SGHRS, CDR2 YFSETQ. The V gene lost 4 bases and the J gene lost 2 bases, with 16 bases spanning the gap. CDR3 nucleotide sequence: TGCGCCAGCAGCGGCGGGCCTCGCACAACCTACGAGCAGTACTTC. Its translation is CASSGGPRTTYEQYF. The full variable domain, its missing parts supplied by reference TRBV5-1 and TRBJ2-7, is KAGVTQTPRYLIKTRGQQVTLSCSPISGHRSVSWYQQTPGQGLQFLFEYFSETQRNKGNFPGRFSGRQFSNSRSEMNVSTLELGDSALYLCASSGGPRTTYEQYFGPGTRLTVT.